Below, 29 T cell receptor beta chains from the same sample are listed, as sequenced in a study of blood T cells in healthy people across ages (dated by TCRdb to the mid-2010s). Library preparation employed 5' RACE. Sequenced using an Illumina HiSeq 2500. The second PCR ran for about 6 to 12 cycles and used a J-beta primer mix along with a sample-barcoded 5' primer. TCRdb trimmed public reads at Q25 via fastp, called clones via MiXCR and kept in-frame beta chains. Entries that share a CDR3 protein sequence are merged under the most common genes and DNA. In all, the sample holds over 500,000 distinct CDR3 sequences, and over 25% of those were seen once. Of the sample, 3.6% falls within the top ten clones. These data also featured in a second study, about T cells of mothers and their children.

Sequencing was performed on blood. These receptors originate from a boy between 2 and 10 years old in good health.

This clonotype was seen a few times. This sequence joins TRBV19 and TRBJ2-7; no reliable D call. Germline CDR1 is LNHDA and CDR2 is SQIVND (reference sequence). Trimming cost V 7 bases and J 2 bases, with 3 bases left between them. This CDR3 spans 10 amino acids. CDR3 in amino acids: CASKPYEQYF. CDR3 nucleotides: TGTGCCAGTAAACCCTACGAGCAGTACTTC.

CDR3 amino acids: CASIPDRGAAEAFF. DNA of the CDR3: TGTGCCAGCATCCCGGACAGGGGGGCGGCTGAAGCTTTCTTT. The gene calls are TRBV6-2 or TRBV6-3 and TRBJ1-1, with TRBD1 matching over 10 bases. The CDR3 is 14 residues long. V gave up 7 bases and J gave up 6 bases; unmatched junction bases: 8. The V gene's germline CDR1 is MNHEY and CDR2 SVGEGT.

The rearrangement links TRBV29-1 to TRBJ2-1; D may be TRBD2 (7 bases). CDR1 is SQVTM, CDR2 ANQGSEA, per germline. V dropped 6 bases and J dropped 3 bases, with 12 bases sitting between them. This CDR3 has 13 amino acids. This chain's CDR3 is CSVGGRFYNEQFF. The DNA of the CDR3 is TGCAGCGTGGGGGGGCGGTTCTACAATGAGCAGTTCTTC.

This chain links TRBV12-3 or TRBV12-4 with TRBJ2-7, with D perhaps matching TRBD1 (6 bases). The CDR3 is 12 residues long. The V end lost 3 bases, the J end lost 6 bases, and 9 bases lay between the germline ends. The CDR3 here is CASSFDRSEQYF. The CDR3 DNA reads as TGTGCCAGCAGTTTCGACAGGTCCGAGCAGTACTTC.

This clonotype was observed a single time. This chain links TRBV7-7 with TRBJ2-5; D uncertain. Per germline, CDR1 SSHAT and CDR2 FNYEAQ (reference sequence). The CDR3 totals 16 residues. V shed 2 bases and J shed 5 bases, with 18 bases lying between them. The CDR3: CASSLRPLELGETQYF. The CDR3 DNA reads as TGTGCCAGCAGCTTAAGGCCCCTAGAGCTCGGGGAGACCCAGTACTTC. The full variable domain, rest sourced from reference TRBV7-7 and TRBJ2-5, is GAGVSQSPRYKVTKRGQDVTLRCDPISSHATLYWYQQALGQGPEFLTYFNYEAQPDKSGLPSDRFSAERPEGSISTLTIQRTEQRDSAMYRCASSLRPLELGETQYFGPGTRLLVL.

The chain uses TRBV11-2 and TRBJ2-3; 10 bases are shared with TRBD1. J gave up 6 bases and V 1 base, and 7 bases lay outside the gene matches. This CDR3 contains 16 residues. The germline V gene has CDR1 SGHAT and CDR2 FQNNGV. Here the CDR3 DNA reads TGTGCCAGCAGCTTAGGGACAGGGGGTATCGGCGATACGCAGTATTTT. This sequence encodes CASSLGTGGIGDTQYF.

The V gene is TRBV18, the J gene TRBJ2-5; no firm D call. CDR3 length: 13 amino acids. V lost 2 bases and J lost 1, with 5 bases in between. CDR1 is KGHSH and CDR2 is LQKENI in the germline V gene. The CDR3 nucleotides are TGTGCCAGCTCACCAGATCCCCAAGAGACCCAGTACTTC. This encodes CASSPDPQETQYF.

The sample holds a few counts of this clonotype. The rearrangement joins TRBV19 to TRBJ1-6, with D possibly TRBD1 on 6 matching bases. From germline, CDR1 is LNHDA and CDR2 SQIVND (reference sequence). The CDR3 loop spans 14 amino acids. V was pared by 5 bases and J by 3 bases, with 8 bases between. The CDR3 DNA follows: TGTGCCAGTAGTGACAGGCTCTATAATTCACCCCTCCACTTT. It translates to CASSDRLYNSPLHF.

The chain has TRBV6-2 or TRBV6-3 and TRBJ2-4; TRBD1 matches at 7 bases. CDR3 length: 16 residues. The ends lost 6 bases at V and 0 bases at J; junction bases unmatched: 8. Germline CDR1 MNHEY, CDR2 SVGEGT. The CDR3: CASRPRGQLAKNIQYF. CDR3 nucleotide sequence: TGTGCCAGCAGGCCAAGGGGGCAACTAGCCAAAAACATTCAGTACTTC.

This clonotype has just a few counts. The chain uses TRBV5-4 and TRBJ2-5; D ambiguous. V dropped 0 bases and J dropped 5 bases, with 11 bases sitting between them. The CDR3 is 14 amino acids. The germline CDR1 and CDR2 sequences are SGHNT and YYREEE (reference sequence). CDR3 sequence (DNA): TGTGCCAGCAGCTTGGATGCTGGAGCGGAGACCCAGTACTTC. It yields the protein CASSLDAGAETQYF.

The chain recombines TRBV3-1 with TRBJ2-5; D gene ambiguous. With the DNA end fitting TRBJ2-1 better, the J assignment may be wrong. The CDR3 runs 14 residues. Per germline, CDR1 LGHDT and CDR2 YNNKEL (reference sequence). The CDR3 reads CASSHTVLPNEQFF. Written as DNA, the CDR3 is TGTGCCAGCAGCCATACAGTTTTACCCAATGAGCAGTTCTTC.

The chain recombines TRBV10-3 with TRBJ2-3; TRBD2 matches 7 bases. The junction had 9 bases not matched to a gene; V was cut back by 8 bases and J by 13 bases. The germline CDR1 and CDR2 sequences are ENHRY and SYGVKD. The CDR3 spans 11 residues. The CDR3 bases are TGTGCCATCGGTGCGGGGGAGGTTAAGTATTTT. The encoded protein is CAIGAGEVKYF.

V is TRBV6-6 and J is TRBJ1-2; the match to TRBD1 covers 8 bases. Germline CDR1 and CDR2: MNHNY and SVGAGI (reference sequence). The CDR3 covers 16 residues. After removal of 0 bases from V and 6 bases from J, the junction contained 9 bases not matched to a gene. Written as DNA, the CDR3 is TGTGCCAGCAGTTACTCGACAGGGGCGCTAATGGATGGCTACACCTTC. It specifies CASSYSTGALMDGYTF.

The chain combines TRBV13 with TRBJ2-1, with D unresolved. Germline V gives CDR1 PRHDT, CDR2 FYEKMQ (reference sequence). Trimming removed 5 bases at V and 2 bases at J, with 10 bases between. The CDR3 sequence is 14 residues long. The CDR3 DNA reads TGTGCCAGCAGCCCAGTGGCAGCCTACAATGAGCAGTTCTTC. Its protein product is CASSPVAAYNEQFF.

This clonotype has only a few counts. The V gene is TRBV10-3, the J gene TRBJ1-2; D remains ambiguous. V was clipped by 5 bases and J by 3 bases, with 22 bases between them. Germline V gives CDR1 ENHRY, CDR2 SYGVKD. The CDR3 extends over 17 amino acids. CDR3 residues: CAISLRARTDGDYGYTF. The DNA of the CDR3 is TGTGCCATCAGTTTGCGGGCCAGGACCGATGGAGACTATGGCTACACCTTC.

There are a few counts of this clonotype. V usage is TRBV9 and J usage is TRBJ2-5, with TRBD1 identical over 9 bases. The J call could be wrong; TRBJ2-7 is a better fit for the DNA end. Germline lookup yields CDR1 SGDLS and CDR2 YYNGEE. This CDR3 contains 15 residues. CDR3: CASSVEGQGKNEQYF. In DNA form, the CDR3 reads TGTGCCAGCAGCGTAGAGGGACAGGGAAAAAACGAGCAGTACTTC.

This clonotype was seen only a few times. The genes are TRBV7-9 and TRBJ1-1, with a possible D match to TRBD1 (6 bases). The germline V and J ends were trimmed by 11 bases and 1 base, with 20 bases remaining between them. The CDR3 is 15 residues long. Germline V lookup: CDR1 SEHNR, CDR2 FQNEAQ (reference sequence). The DNA of the CDR3 is TGTGCCGCCTCTGGAGGGGGGATAACGAACACTGAAGCTTTCTTT. Amino acids: CAASGGGITNTEAFF. The whole variable domain, filled in from reference TRBV7-9 and TRBJ1-1, reads DTGVSQNPRHKITKRGQNVTFRCDPISEHNRLYWYRQTLGQGPEFLTYFQNEAQLEKSRLLSDRFSAERPKGSFSTLEIQRTEQGDSAMYLCAASGGGITNTEAFFGQGTRLTVV.

This clonotype was recorded a few times. The chain links TRBV7-8 to TRBJ2-3; D is unclear. The germline V and J ends were trimmed by 0 bases and 1 base, with 8 bases remaining between them. The CDR3 covers 15 residues. CDR1 is SGHVS, CDR2 FQNEAQ, per germline. Here the CDR3 DNA reads TGTGCCAGCAGCTTAGCCTTTCGGGGCACAGATACGCAGTATTTT. It yields the protein CASSLAFRGTDTQYF.

The chain is built from TRBV4-1 and TRBJ1-4; D ambiguous. The length of the CDR3 is 16 residues. CDR1 and CDR2 from the germline V gene are MGHRA and YSYEKL. Trimming took off 0 bases at V and 5 bases at J, with 13 bases between the two ends. The CDR3 sequence: CASSQDRRIANEKLFF. CDR3 in DNA: TGCGCCAGCAGCCAAGATCGGAGGATCGCCAATGAAAAACTGTTTTTT.

This chain links TRBV20-1 with TRBJ2-7, with D unclear. The CDR3 loop spans 15 amino acids. Trimming pared 0 bases from V and 6 bases from J, leaving 18 bases between. Germline V lookup: CDR1 DFQATT, CDR2 SNEGSKA (reference sequence). For the CDR3, the DNA is TGCAGTGCTAGAGATAGTGGCAGTAGTCCTGGCGAGCAGTACTTC. Encoded protein: CSARDSGSSPGEQYF.

A few counts support this clonotype. The chain joins TRBV10-3 to TRBJ2-1; D unclear. The DNA end favors TRBJ2-7, so the J call may be wrong. From germline, CDR1 is ENHRY and CDR2 SYGVKD. This CDR3 spans 13 amino acids. This CDR3 is CAITSDGSYEQYF. The CDR3 coding sequence is TGTGCCATCACCTCGGACGGCTCCTACGAGCAGTACTTC.

The sample holds a few counts of this clonotype. The V call is TRBV6-2 or TRBV6-3, the J call TRBJ2-1, with TRBD1 matching 9 bases. The CDR3 has 15 residues. Germline V CDR1 and CDR2: MNHEY, SVGEGT. The J segment lost 4 bases and the V segment lost 5 bases, leaving 6 bases of the junction unmatched. CDR3 residues: CASSPGTGWYNEQFF. The CDR3, as DNA: TGTGCCAGCAGTCCCGGGACAGGGTGGTACAATGAGCAGTTCTTC.

This clonotype was counted only a few times. The chain joins TRBV4-2 to TRBJ1-5; D unclear. The V gene lost 0 bases and the J gene lost 6 bases, with 6 bases spanning the gap. The CDR3 runs 13 residues. From germline, CDR1 is LGHNA and CDR2 YNFKEQ. CDR3 sequence reads: CASSQEGFQPQHF. The CDR3, as DNA: TGTGCCAGCAGCCAAGAGGGATTTCAGCCCCAGCATTTT.

The V gene is TRBV6-2 or TRBV6-3, the J gene TRBJ2-5; D ambiguous. The V end lost 2 bases, the J end lost 2 bases, and 6 bases lay between the germline ends. Germline CDR1 is MNHEY and CDR2 is SVGEGT. The CDR3 runs to 13 residues. CDR3 loop: CASSYGMQETQYF. CDR3 DNA sequence: TGTGCCAGCAGTTACGGCATGCAAGAGACCCAGTACTTC.

The sample holds a few counts of this clonotype. The V gene is TRBV3-1, the J gene TRBJ1-2; D unresolved. Germline V CDR1 and CDR2: LGHDT, YNNKEL (reference sequence). This CDR3 spans 15 amino acids. Between the trimmed V and J ends, which lost 1 base and 0 bases, there was a span of 9 bases. Written as DNA, the CDR3 is TGTGCCAGCAGCCAAGCTACATTGACTAACTATGGCTACACCTTC. Residues: CASSQATLTNYGYTF.

This clonotype was found a few times. The rearrangement joins TRBV3-1 to TRBJ2-7; D not certain. The V end was cut by 2 bases, the J end by 5 bases, with 7 bases between. Per the germline V gene, CDR1 is LGHDT and CDR2 is YNNKEL (reference sequence). CDR3 size: 12 residues. CDR3 residues: CASSQSMNEQYF. DNA of the CDR3: TGTGCCAGCAGCCAAAGCATGAACGAGCAGTACTTC.

The CDR3 is CASSRDRTAHEQYF. CDR3 in DNA: TGTGCCAGCAGCCGGGACAGAACAGCACACGAGCAGTACTTC. The chain is built from TRBV12-3 or TRBV12-4 and TRBJ2-7, with 7 bases that match TRBD1. V lost 6 bases, J lost 5 bases, and 10 bases stayed unmatched. CDR3 size: 14 residues.

This clonotype was picked up a small number of times. The genes are TRBV27 and TRBJ1-4, with TRBD1 matching 9 bases. The CDR3 is 15 residues long. V shed 3 bases and J 8 bases; nucleotides not matched to a gene: 7. The V gene's germline CDR1 is MNHEY and CDR2 SMNVEV (reference sequence). The CDR3 sequence: CASSLVVGTGEKLFF. The CDR3 coding sequence is TGTGCCAGCAGTTTGGTCGTAGGGACAGGGGAAAAACTGTTTTTT.

The chain joins TRBV2 to TRBJ1-5; no firm D call. The CDR3 sequence is 13 residues long. V was clipped by 1 base and J by 5 bases, with 6 bases between them. In germline, CDR1 is SNHLY, CDR2 FYNNEI. The CDR3: CASSEDRYQPQHF. The CDR3 DNA is TGTGCCAGCAGTGAAGATCGGTATCAGCCCCAGCATTTT.